This TCR beta chain was identified in a study of shared clonotypes between healthy human individuals. V was clipped by 4 bases and J by 8 bases, with 29 bases between them. This CDR3 is built from 19 residues. Germline CDR1 is MNHNS and CDR2 is SASEGT. Clones were sequenced by immunoSEQ multiplex PCR, and TCRdb holds only the in-frame ones, with some missing. The sample includes 170,000 or so clones, 66% of them seen just once. Healthy adults negative for HIV, lacking recent acute infections or vaccinations, served as donors. Material: memory CD4+ T cells sorted from blood. The sample's subset: CD45RA-negative fraction. The clonotype comes from a man in his thirties or forties in good health. V gene TRBV6-1 combines with J gene TRBJ1-4, with TRBD1 as a possible D gene (5 bases). CDR3 region: CASSASSGQGNRPREKLFF. The CDR3 DNA reads TGTGCCAGCAGTGCGTCGTCGGGCCAGGGAAATCGCCCCAGGGAAAAACTGTTTTTT.